What follows describes a single T cell receptor (beta chain). Its specificity is not known. Participants comprised healthy donors of bone marrow. This entry belongs to a study of cytomegalovirus exposure and HLA in healthy donors. Study-wide context: A prior study identified 90 million to 120 million unique TCR beta sequences from 200 million or so T cells.

Researchers ran the PCR with 60 Vbeta and 13 Jbeta primers. Assay: immunoSEQ multiplex PCR; the TCRdb copy retains only in-frame clones and omits some. The repertoire consists of over 95,000 clones, with 76% occurring once and the leading ten covering 9% to 15%. Points from the study as a whole: Within an earlier analysis, most TCR beta V segments proved productive either about 87% or about 30% of the time. V- and J-gene trimming of TCR beta was linked (in a later analysis) to a missense DCLRE1C variant.

The length of the CDR3 is 15 residues. The trim removed 4 bases at V and 0 bases at J, leaving 5 bases unmatched. Germline loops: CDR1 SGHDT, CDR2 YYEEEE. J is TRBJ2-3 and V is TRBV5-6, with 7 bases matching TRBD1. The origin of this receptor is a woman in her 40s in good health and CMV-seropositive. The sequenced sample consisted of PBMCs. CDR3 nucleotides: TGTGCCAGCAGCCCTGGACAGGATAGCACAGATACGCAGTATTTT. Translating gives CASSPGQDSTDTQYF.